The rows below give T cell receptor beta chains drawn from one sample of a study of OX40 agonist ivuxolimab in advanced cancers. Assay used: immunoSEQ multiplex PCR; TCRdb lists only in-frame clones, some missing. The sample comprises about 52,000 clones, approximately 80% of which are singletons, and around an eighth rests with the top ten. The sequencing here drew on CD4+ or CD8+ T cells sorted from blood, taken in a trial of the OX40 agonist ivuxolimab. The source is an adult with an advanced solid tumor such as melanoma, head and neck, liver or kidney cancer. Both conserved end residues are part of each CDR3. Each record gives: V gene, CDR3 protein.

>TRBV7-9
CASSLALASSVVDTQYF
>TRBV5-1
CASSLANSGGAETQYF
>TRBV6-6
CASRPGSWGVNQPQHF
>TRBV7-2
CASSWGIRGTEAFF
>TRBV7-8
CASSLERVLSSGNTIYF
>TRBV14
CASSPSVTGGYGYTF
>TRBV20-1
CSASRGSEAFF
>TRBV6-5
CASSSRTGNTEAFF
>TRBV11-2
CASTPREGNTGELFF
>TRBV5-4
CASSGGTEVQETQYF
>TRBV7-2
CASSLQGAGTGELFF
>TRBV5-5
CASTRDSTGPNTIYF
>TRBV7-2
CASSGGGSLNEQFF
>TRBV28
CASSPGQGGTDTQYF
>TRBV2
CASSDPPGAQYF
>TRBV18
CASSPDRAGANVLTF
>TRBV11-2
CASSLLGGLREQFF
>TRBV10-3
CAIRASGPNEKLFF
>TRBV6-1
CASSEAPGIEVGPTNIQYF
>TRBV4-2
CASSQDGDLAAPGETQYF
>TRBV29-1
CSIFDTEAFF
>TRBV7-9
CASWITGELFF
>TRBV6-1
CASSELIGTDEAFF
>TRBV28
CASSLNRQETQYF
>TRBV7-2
CASSLDASGGETQYF
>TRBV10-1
CASSESLTQGTIYF
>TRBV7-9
CASSFAITSGNTIYF
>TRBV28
CASSYTLQWKQIHGYTF
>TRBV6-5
CASRPGLAGGNEQFF
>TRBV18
CASSPGYLQTRYGYTF
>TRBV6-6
CASSEDLGSNNEQFF
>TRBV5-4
CASSFWTSSTDTQYF
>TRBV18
CASSPPWGQGGSPVGNSGANVLTF
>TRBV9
CASSAGLAGVYEQFF
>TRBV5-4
CASSLRLNNEQFF
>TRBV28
CASSSQGPSGNTIYF
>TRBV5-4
CASSRLDRGGLYGYTF
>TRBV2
CSAGRSWYEQFF
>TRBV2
CASRSENYGYTF
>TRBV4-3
CASSQGTGEGYEQYF
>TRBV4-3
CASSQAYRTGNTEAFF
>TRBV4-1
CASSQDLGGYTF
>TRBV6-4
CASRRGDMNTEAFF
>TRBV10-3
CAISFPGNNEQFF
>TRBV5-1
CASSPYGQDSNQPQHF
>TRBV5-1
CASSFSVTEKLFF
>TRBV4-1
CASSQVATGQDTEAFF
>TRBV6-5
CASNRDVSRYGEQYF
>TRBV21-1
CASSKGSRTLPCTDTQYF
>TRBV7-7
CASSLDGGGTQYF
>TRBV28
CASSSGGREETQYF
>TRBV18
CASSPSRDYWATGELFF
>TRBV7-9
CASSLATPGANVLTF
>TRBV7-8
CASSLGIKYEQYF
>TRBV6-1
CASTSGGREQFF